What follows are 12 T cell receptor beta chains derived from one specimen sequenced in a study of shared clonotypes between healthy human individuals. It was CD45RO-negative cells, positively selected for CCR7, that made up naive CD8 cells, with terminally differentiated effector memory CD45RA+ cells excluded. Only in-frame clones appear in the TCRdb table, and some are missing; sequencing was by immunoSEQ multiplex PCR. The table lists about 2.2 million clones, around 93% of them singletons, with 1.5% to 2% in the top ten. Sequencing was done on a sample of naive CD8+ T cells from PBMCs. All receptors derive from a man aged 18 to 30 in good health. Some clones in this sample may be carry-over from other donors' samples.

The gene calls are TRBV10-1 and TRBJ1-2, with D maybe TRBD1 (5 bases). Trimming left V 4 bases short and J 1 base short, with 10 bases between. CDR3 size: 14 residues. Germline CDR1 is WNHNN and CDR2 is SYGVQD (reference sequence). The CDR3 nucleotides read TGCGCCAGCAGTGTTAGCGACAGTAACTATGGCTACACCTTC. It is translated as CASSVSDSNYGYTF.

V and J are TRBV6-5 and TRBJ2-5, with a tentative D call TRBD1 (6 bases). The V gene's germline CDR1 is MNHEY and CDR2 SVGAGI. V was trimmed by 2 bases and J by 1 base, leaving 14 bases between them. CDR3 length equals 16 residues. CDR3 in DNA: TGTGCCAGCAGTTACCCCGGACAGAATCCCCAAGAGACCCAGTACTTC. Translation: CASSYPGQNPQETQYF.

This rearrangement joins TRBV6-1 to TRBJ1-1; 10 bases fit TRBD1. Trimming took 5 bases from V and 3 from J; bases not matched to a gene: 6. Germline assignment: CDR1 MNHNS and CDR2 SASEGT. The CDR3 covers 15 residues. The CDR3 sequence is CASSSRTGGHTEAFF. As DNA, the CDR3 is TGTGCCAGCAGTTCGCGGACAGGGGGGCACACTGAAGCTTTCTTT.

This clone was observed a single time. This chain links TRBV10-3 with TRBJ1-1, with D possibly TRBD1 on 6 matching bases. Per the germline V gene, CDR1 is ENHRY and CDR2 is SYGVKD. The CDR3 has 16 residues. Trimming cost V 0 bases and J 1 base, with 12 bases left between them. CDR3 in DNA: TGTGCCATCAGTGAGTCGGTTCAGGGGCGGAACACTGAAGCTTTCTTT. This codes for CAISESVQGRNTEAFF.

This clone was detected only once. This sample also contains other DNA sequences that code for the same CDR3. V is TRBV15 and J is TRBJ2-1; the match to TRBD2 covers 9 bases. This CDR3 has 16 residues. After removal of 0 bases from V and 2 bases from J, the junction contained 2 bases not matched to a gene. CDR1 is LNHNV and CDR2 is YYDKDF in the germline V gene (reference sequence). The DNA of the CDR3 is TGTGCCACCAGCAGAGATTTAGCGGGAGCCTACAATGAGCAGTTCTTC. It is translated as CATSRDLAGAYNEQFF.

This chain joins TRBV6-5 and TRBJ1-3; TRBD1 might be the D (6 bases). This CDR3 comprises 15 residues. CDR1 is MNHEY, CDR2 SVGAGI, per germline. Trimming shortened V by 5 bases and J by 2 bases, and 13 bases separated the two germline ends. Here the CDR3 reads CASSPFRGAGNTIYF. The CDR3 DNA sequence: TGTGCCAGCAGTCCCTTCAGGGGTGCTGGAAACACCATATATTTT.

This chain joins TRBV6-6 and TRBJ1-3; D not resolved. CDR3 size: 12 residues. Germline loops: CDR1 MNHNY, CDR2 SVGAGI (reference sequence). V was clipped by 8 bases and J by 5 bases, with 10 bases between them. In DNA, the CDR3 is TGTGCCAGCCTGGACGGGAGAAACACCATATATTTT. This encodes CASLDGRNTIYF.

The chain joins TRBV7-8 to TRBJ1-4, with 12 nucleotides matching TRBD1. The CDR3 is 17 amino acids. After removal of 5 bases from V and 4 bases from J, the junction contained 8 bases not matched to a gene. In germline, CDR1 is SGHVS, CDR2 FQNEAQ. CDR3: CASSDRDRGPVNEKLFF. The CDR3 DNA sequence: TGTGCCAGCAGCGACCGGGACAGGGGGCCGGTTAATGAAAAACTGTTTTTT.

The sample holds a few counts of this clone. Other DNA sequences in the sample encode the same CDR3. The rearrangement uses TRBV29-1 and TRBJ1-1; no clear D gene. Per germline, CDR1 SQVTM and CDR2 ANQGSEA. V was shortened by 1 base and J by 5 bases, with 5 bases between the two germline ends. The CDR3 loop spans 11 amino acids. This chain's CDR3 is CSVEGVTEAFF. CDR3 bases: TGCAGCGTTGAAGGGGTGACTGAAGCTTTCTTT.

This clone occurred a few times. V is TRBV19 and J is TRBJ1-5; D is ambiguous. CDR3 length: 12 residues. CDR1 LNHDA and CDR2 SQIVND come from the germline V gene (reference sequence). The ends were cut back, 7 bases at V and 3 bases at J, with 7 bases in the middle. The CDR3 loop reads CASTVDNQPQHF. In DNA, the CDR3 is TGTGCCAGTACTGTAGACAATCAGCCCCAGCATTTT.

This clone showed up just once. The V and J genes are TRBV30 and TRBJ2-7; D gene unclear. Germline values: CDR1 GTSNPN, CDR2 SVGIG (reference sequence). This CDR3 region has 12 residues. Trimming pared 0 bases from V and 3 bases from J, leaving 6 bases between. CDR3: CAWSVTYYEQYF. CDR3 nucleotides: TGTGCCTGGAGTGTGACCTACTACGAGCAGTACTTC.

This clone was counted once. The chain is built from TRBV6-5 and TRBJ1-1, with 8 positions matching TRBD1. Looked up from germline, CDR1 is MNHEY and CDR2 is SVGAGI. Losses at the gene ends were 6 bases for V and 7 bases for J; bases not matched to a gene: 4. The CDR3 consists of 12 residues. The CDR3 DNA follows: TGTGCCAGCAGCAAAGGACAGGGTGAAGCTTTCTTT. This gives the protein CASSKGQGEAFF.